This T cell receptor (beta chain) was found in a study of blood T cells in healthy people across ages. Concerning this clonotype itself: Its antigen remains unidentified.

Study-level points and caveats: Older age coincided with a roughly linear decline in TCR beta diversity per million T cells.

CDR1 SQVTM and CDR2 ANQGSEA come from the germline V gene. The V gene lost 7 bases and the J gene lost 0 bases, with 4 bases spanning the gap. This CDR3 spans 10 amino acids. Through a sample-barcoded 5' primer and a J-beta primer mix, a second PCR was run for roughly 6 to 12 cycles. A 12-random-nucleotide template-switch adaptor tagged each cDNA molecule. From the 5' RACE reads, TCRdb called clonotypes with MiXCR, one entry per CDR3 protein. The sample has some 940,000 distinct CDR3 sequences; 29% are singletons. These same records also appear under a second study, on T cells of mothers and their children.

Sequenced material: blood. This chain uses TRBV29-1 with TRBJ2-7; no firm D call. This TCR derives from a woman between 35 and 50 years old in good health. The CDR3 loop reads CSDSSYEQYF. The CDR3 DNA reads as TGCAGCGATAGCTCCTACGAGCAGTACTTC.